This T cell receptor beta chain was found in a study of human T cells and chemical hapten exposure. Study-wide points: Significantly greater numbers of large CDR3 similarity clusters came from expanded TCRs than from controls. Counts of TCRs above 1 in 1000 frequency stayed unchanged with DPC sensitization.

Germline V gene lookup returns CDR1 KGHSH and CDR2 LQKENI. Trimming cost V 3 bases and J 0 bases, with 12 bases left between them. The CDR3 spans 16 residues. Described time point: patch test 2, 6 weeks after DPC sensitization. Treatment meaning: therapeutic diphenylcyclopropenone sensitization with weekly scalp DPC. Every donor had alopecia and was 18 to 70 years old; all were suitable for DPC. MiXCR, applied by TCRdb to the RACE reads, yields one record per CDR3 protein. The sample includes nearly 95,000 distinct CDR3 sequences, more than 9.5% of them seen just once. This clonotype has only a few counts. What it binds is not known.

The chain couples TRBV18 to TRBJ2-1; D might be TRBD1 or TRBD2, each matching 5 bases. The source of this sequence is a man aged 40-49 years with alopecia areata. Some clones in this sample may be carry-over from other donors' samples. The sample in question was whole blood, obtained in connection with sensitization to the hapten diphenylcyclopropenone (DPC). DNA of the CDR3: TGTGCCAGCTCACCGTCGGCAGGGAGCTCCTACAATGAGCAGTTCTTC. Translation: CASSPSAGSSYNEQFF.